Below are 27 T cell receptor beta chains sequenced from a single sample in a study of blood T cell repertoires in COVID-19. Sequenced by immunoSEQ multiplex PCR; TCRdb stores in-frame clones only, minus some. In the table there are 180,000 or so clones, around 89% of which are singletons. Sequencing was carried out using peripheral blood. The receptors come from a man between 45 and 60 years old with acute or convalescent COVID-19.

This clone occurred a few times. The genes are TRBV6-5 and TRBJ2-5; 9 bases match TRBD1. Germline V lookup: CDR1 MNHEY, CDR2 SVGAGI. CDR3 length equals 15 residues. V gave up 10 bases and J gave up 4 bases; unmatched junction bases: 13. CDR3 sequence (DNA): TGTGCCATGGACTTGGGACAGGGAGGTTTAGAGACCCAGTACTTC. This gives the protein CAMDLGQGGLETQYF.

The V call is TRBV13, the J call TRBJ2-5; D perhaps matches TRBD1 (6 bases). Germline CDR1 reads PRHDT; CDR2 reads FYEKMQ (reference sequence). CDR3 length: 16 residues. Trimming removed 2 bases from V and 0 bases from J, with 13 bases in between. CDR3: CASSLSHTGNQETQYF. The CDR3 region has the DNA TGTGCCAGCAGCTTAAGCCATACAGGGAACCAAGAGACCCAGTACTTC.

The DNA for the CDR3 is TGCGCCAGCAGCAAGACTAGCGGGAAAGCTGAGCAGTTCTTC. It translates to CASSKTSGKAEQFF. This rearrangement joins TRBV5-1 to TRBJ2-1; 11 bases are shared with TRBD2. Germline V gives CDR1 SGHRS, CDR2 YFSETQ. The CDR3 runs 14 residues. V lost 4 bases and J lost 9; bases outside the gene matches: 6. Using reference TRBV5-1 and TRBJ2-1 for the parts outside the CDR3, the full variable domain is KAGVTQTPRYLIKTRGQQVTLSCSPISGHRSVSWYQQTPGQGLQFLFEYFSETQRNKGNFPGRFSGRQFSNSRSEMNVSTLELGDSALYLCASSKTSGKAEQFFGPGTRLTVL.

The rearrangement uses TRBV11-2 and TRBJ2-7, with 11 bases aligning to TRBD1. The CDR3 has 15 residues. Germline CDR1 SGHAT, CDR2 FQNNGV. Trimming at V came to 3 bases and at J to 6 bases, leaving 7 bases not matched to a gene. CDR3 bases: TGTGCCAGCAGCTTGCTGGACAGGGGGCCCGGCGAGCAGTACGTC. Translation gives CASSLLDRGPGEQYV.

The chain couples TRBV24-1 to TRBJ2-4, with TRBD1 identical over 7 bases. The V and J ends lost 4 bases and 2 bases, in that order; junction bases with no gene match: 7. Per germline, CDR1 KGHDR and CDR2 SFDVKD. The CDR3 sequence is 16 residues long. The CDR3 nucleotides read TGTGCCACCAGTGACACCGGGACAGAGACCAAAAACATTCAGTACTTC. Amino acid sequence: CATSDTGTETKNIQYF.

The chain carries TRBV9 and TRBJ2-7, with a tentative D call TRBD2 (6 bases). The V gene's germline CDR1 is SGDLS and CDR2 YYNGEE. The CDR3 covers 16 residues. The V end was cut by 1 base, the J end by 3 bases, with 17 bases between. The CDR3 nucleotides read TGTGCCAGCAGCGTATCAGAAGGACTATTAATCTACGAGCAGTACTTC. It codes for CASSVSEGLLIYEQYF.

Here the CDR3 reads CASSRNEEASNEKLFF. The CDR3 DNA reads TGTGCCAGCTCACGAAACGAGGAAGCCTCTAATGAAAAACTGTTTTTT. The rearrangement uses TRBV18 and TRBJ1-4; no clear D gene. The CDR3 contains 16 residues. V lost 4 bases and J 3 bases, leaving 15 bases between the germline ends. Germline loops: CDR1 KGHSH, CDR2 LQKENI.

The chain uses TRBV6-5 and TRBJ2-3, with a weak D call TRBD2 (5 bases). This CDR3 comprises 16 residues. Germline V lookup: CDR1 MNHEY, CDR2 SVGAGI. Trimming removed 2 bases from V and 6 bases from J, with 18 bases in between. CDR3 nucleotides: TGTGCCAGCAGTTACCAGGACTTGGGTCGAGTTGATACGCAGTATTTT. Its protein product is CASSYQDLGRVDTQYF.

V gene TRBV5-4 combines with J gene TRBJ1-1; 7 bases align to TRBD1. V gave up 4 bases and J gave up 4 bases; unmatched junction bases: 13. Per the germline V gene, CDR1 is SGHNT and CDR2 is YYREEE (reference sequence). This CDR3 is built from 16 residues. CDR3 nucleotide sequence: TGTGCCAGCAGCCAGGCCGTTAGGGGGCTGGGCACTGAAGCTTTCTTT. This sequence encodes CASSQAVRGLGTEAFF.

This chain joins TRBV6-1 and TRBJ1-1; D remains unclear. CDR1 is MNHNS and CDR2 is SASEGT in the germline V gene. The V end was cut by 2 bases, the J end by 1 base, with 5 bases between. The length of the CDR3 is 13 residues. CDR3 sequence: CASSELPNTEAFF. For the CDR3, the DNA is TGTGCCAGCAGTGAACTCCCGAACACTGAAGCTTTCTTT.

The genes are TRBV3-1 (or the pseudogene TRBV3-2) and TRBJ1-4; TRBD1 might be the D (5 bases). Trimming removed 4 bases at V and 8 bases at J, with 17 bases between. CDR3 length: 15 residues. Germline CDR1 is LGHDT and CDR2 is YNNKEL (reference sequence). The CDR3: CASSRPGGLGEKLFF. The CDR3 DNA is TGTGCCAGCAGCCGCCCGGGGGGACTTGGAGAAAAACTGTTTTTT.

The rearrangement uses TRBV7-2 and TRBJ1-5, with D unclear. The CDR3 contains 13 residues. Germline V gene lookup returns CDR1 SGHTA and CDR2 FQGNSA. V lost 3 bases, J lost 3 bases, and 6 bases lay in between. The CDR3 sequence is CASSFSYNQPQHF. The CDR3 DNA reads as TGTGCCAGCAGCTTTAGCTACAATCAGCCCCAGCATTTT.

The J gene is TRBJ1-1, the V gene TRBV7-6; D gene unclear. CDR3 length: 15 amino acids. Deletions cut 1 base from V and 6 bases from J, with 15 bases between. In germline, CDR1 is SGHVS, CDR2 FNYEAQ. The CDR3, as DNA: TGTGCCAGCAGCTTAGGCGCAGGATGGCGCCCTGAAGCTTTCTTT. Its protein is CASSLGAGWRPEAFF.

The chain employs TRBV29-1 and TRBJ1-2; 7 bases line up with TRBD1. With V trimmed by 3 bases and J by 5 bases, 3 bases remained unmatched. The CDR3 sequence is 12 residues long. Per the germline V gene, CDR1 is SQVTM and CDR2 is ANQGSEA. The CDR3 sequence is CSVEETGYGYTF. In DNA form, the CDR3 reads TGCAGCGTTGAGGAGACAGGGTATGGCTACACCTTC.

The genes are TRBV27 and TRBJ2-3; D not certain. V dropped 5 bases and J dropped 4 bases, with 16 bases sitting between them. The CDR3 is made up of 15 amino acids. Germline loops: CDR1 MNHEY, CDR2 SMNVEV (reference sequence). For the CDR3, the DNA is TGTGCCAGCAGTGCCGGCCCTCTAGTGGCAGATACGCAGTATTTT. Translating gives CASSAGPLVADTQYF.

This chain joins TRBV30 and TRBJ2-7, with a weak D call TRBD2 (6 bases). The CDR3 runs to 13 residues. CDR1 is GTSNPN, CDR2 SVGIG, per germline (reference sequence). This chain's CDR3 is CAWGDFQPGEQYF. The CDR3, as DNA: TGTGCATGGGGGGACTTTCAGCCCGGAGAGCAGTACTTC.

J is TRBJ1-2 and V is TRBV6-5; D possibly corresponds to TRBD1 (5 bases). V lost 2 bases, J lost 3 bases, and 10 bases lay in between. The CDR3 spans 14 residues. Per the germline V gene, CDR1 is MNHEY and CDR2 is SVGAGI. The CDR3 coding sequence is TGTGCCAGCAGTTACACGATAGGGGACTATGGCTACACCTTC. Translated: CASSYTIGDYGYTF.

The rearrangement joins TRBV5-1 to TRBJ2-1; unclear D gene. The germline V and J ends were trimmed by 4 bases and 3 bases, with 11 bases remaining between them. CDR1 is SGHRS and CDR2 is YFSETQ in the germline V gene. This CDR3 has 14 residues. The CDR3 DNA reads as TGCGCCAGCAGCGCGAGCGTGAACTACAATGAGCAGTTCTTC. It is translated as CASSASVNYNEQFF.

The chain couples TRBV6-2 or TRBV6-3 to TRBJ1-5; D possibly corresponds to TRBD1 (5 bases). The V and J ends lost 6 bases and 2 bases respectively, with 17 bases between them. CDR1 is MNHEY and CDR2 is SVGEGT in the germline V gene. This CDR3 comprises 16 residues. CDR3 protein: CASSPQALGGNQPQHF. In DNA, the CDR3 is TGTGCCAGCAGCCCTCAGGCCTTAGGGGGCAATCAGCCCCAGCATTTT.

This clone has only a few counts. The V gene is TRBV6-6, the J gene TRBJ1-4; no reliable D call. Trimming removed 0 bases from V and 13 bases from J, with 12 bases in between. From germline, CDR1 is MNHNY and CDR2 SVGAGI (reference sequence). The CDR3 totals 13 residues. CDR3: CASSYSSEGGLFF. The CDR3 DNA reads TGTGCCAGCAGTTACTCGAGTGAGGGCGGACTGTTTTTT.

This clone was observed a few times. The chain has TRBV7-3 and TRBJ2-7, with 7 nucleotides matching TRBD1. J was trimmed by 2 bases and V by 5 bases; bases with no gene match: 9. The CDR3 sequence is 15 residues long. Germline values: CDR1 SGHTA, CDR2 FQGTGA. CDR3 in DNA: TGTGCCAGCAGCATCCGCCCCCAGGGGGCCTACGAGCAGTACGTC. Translating gives CASSIRPQGAYEQYV.

The rearrangement joins TRBV12-3 or TRBV12-4 to TRBJ2-3; D is unresolved. The CDR3 loop spans 11 amino acids. The V gene lost 6 bases and the J gene lost 8 bases, with 9 bases spanning the gap. CDR3 in amino acids: CASRLRSTQYF. The CDR3 DNA reads TGTGCCAGCAGGCTCCGTAGTACGCAGTATTTT.

This chain uses TRBV3-1 (or the pseudogene TRBV3-2) with TRBJ2-3; 10 bases align to TRBD2. The CDR3 is made up of 16 amino acids. CDR1 is LGHDT and CDR2 is YNNKEL in the germline V gene (reference sequence). The junction had 8 bases not matched to a gene; V was cut back by 7 bases and J by 1 base. CDR3 nucleotides: TGTGCCAGCACCGGATCTAGCGGGAGCGGCACAGATACGCAGTATTTT. This translates into CASTGSSGSGTDTQYF.

The chain has TRBV7-2 and TRBJ1-5; perhaps TRBD1 as D (5 bases). In germline, CDR1 is SGHTA, CDR2 FQGNSA. CDR3 length: 13 residues. V shed 1 base and J shed 11 bases, with 12 bases lying between them. The CDR3 is CASSLGPIGAQHF. The DNA for the CDR3 is TGTGCCAGCAGCTTAGGGCCAATAGGGGCCCAGCATTTT.

The V gene is TRBV27, the J gene TRBJ1-1, with TRBD1 as a possible D gene (6 bases). Germline lookup yields CDR1 MNHEY and CDR2 SMNVEV (reference sequence). The CDR3 has 18 amino acids. Trimming stripped 3 bases from V and 0 bases from J, with 20 bases between. The CDR3 here is CASSLKGVTPSMNTEAFF. The DNA of the CDR3 is TGTGCCAGCAGTTTGAAGGGGGTCACCCCGTCCATGAACACTGAAGCTTTCTTT.

The chain joins TRBV27 to TRBJ2-3, with TRBD2 matching 11 bases. The V segment lost 8 bases and the J segment 8 bases; nucleotides outside the gene matches: 12. Germline values: CDR1 MNHEY, CDR2 SMNVEV (reference sequence). The length of the CDR3 is 15 residues. CDR3 DNA: TGTGCCAGCCTCTCCTCCCAGCTAGCGGGAGGTACGCAGTATTTT. Its protein is CASLSSQLAGGTQYF.

The J gene is TRBJ1-1, the V gene TRBV28, with 7 bases fitting TRBD1. The CDR3 has 15 residues. J gave up 1 base and V 1 base, and 3 bases lay outside the gene matches. CDR1 is MDHEN, CDR2 SYDVKM, per germline. Here the CDR3 reads CASSLSAGGNTEAFF. Written as DNA, the CDR3 is TGTGCCAGCAGTTTATCGGCAGGGGGGAACACTGAAGCTTTCTTT. The variable domain in full, with the rest retrieved from reference TRBV28 and TRBJ1-1, is DVKVTQSSRYLVKRTGEKVFLECVQDMDHENMFWYRQDPGLGLRLIYFSYDVKMKEKGDIPEGYSVSREKKERFSLILESASTNQTSMYLCASSLSAGGNTEAFFGQGTRLTVV.